The clone carrying this TCR beta chain was seen more than once but under ten times. From the 5' RACE reads, TCRdb called clonotypes with MiXCR, one entry per CDR3 protein. The profile shows about 290,000 distinct CDR3 sequences, about 15% of them singletons. These data originate in a study of T-cell memory formation after mild COVID-19. The germline V gene has CDR1 LGHNA and CDR2 YSLEER. This CDR3 is built from 20 residues. Trimming took 0 bases from V and 1 from J, leaving 21 bases between them. Sequenced material: PBMCs or a T cell subset sorted from them (not recorded which). The sequence was obtained from a man aged 18 to 29 who had mild COVID-19 (a few samples of this study predate the infection). Cell type and time point are not known. This sequence joins TRBV4-3 and TRBJ2-2, with D possibly matching TRBD1 (6 bases). For the CDR3, the DNA is TGCGCCAGCAGCCAAGACCTGACGACGTGGGGGCGTCAGAACACCGGGGAGCTGTTTTTT. Encoded protein: CASSQDLTTWGRQNTGELFF.